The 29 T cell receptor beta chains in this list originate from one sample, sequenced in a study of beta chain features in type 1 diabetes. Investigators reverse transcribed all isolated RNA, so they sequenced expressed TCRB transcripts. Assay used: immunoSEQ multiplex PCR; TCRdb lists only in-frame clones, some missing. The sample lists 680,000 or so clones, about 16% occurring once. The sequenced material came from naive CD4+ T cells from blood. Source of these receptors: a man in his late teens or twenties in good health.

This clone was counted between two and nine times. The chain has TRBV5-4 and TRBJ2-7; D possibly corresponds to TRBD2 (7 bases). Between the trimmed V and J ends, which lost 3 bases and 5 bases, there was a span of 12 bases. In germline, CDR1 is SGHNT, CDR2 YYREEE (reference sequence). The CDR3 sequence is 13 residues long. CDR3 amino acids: CASSSGGLNEQYF. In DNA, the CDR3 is TGTGCCAGCAGCTCGGGGGGCCTCAACGAGCAGTACTTC.

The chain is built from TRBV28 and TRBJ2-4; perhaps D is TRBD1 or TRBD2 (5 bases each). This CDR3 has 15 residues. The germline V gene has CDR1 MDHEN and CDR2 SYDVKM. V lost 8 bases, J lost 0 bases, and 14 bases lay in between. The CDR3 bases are TGTGCCAGCGTTGGGGGTGATATAGCCAAAAACATTCAGTACTTC. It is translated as CASVGGDIAKNIQYF.

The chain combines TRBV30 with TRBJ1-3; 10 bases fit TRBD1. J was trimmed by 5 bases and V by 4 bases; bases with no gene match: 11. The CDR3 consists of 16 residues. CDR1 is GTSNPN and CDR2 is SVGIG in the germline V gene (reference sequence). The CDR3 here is CAWTRGGDRGRNTIYF. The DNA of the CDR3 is TGTGCCTGGACCCGAGGGGGGGACAGGGGAAGAAACACCATATATTTT. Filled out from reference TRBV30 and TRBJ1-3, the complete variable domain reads SQTIHQWPATLVQPVGSPLSLECTVEGTSNPNLYWYRQAAGRGLQLLFYSVGIGQISSEVPQNLSASRPQDRQFILSSKKLLLSDSGFYLCAWTRGGDRGRNTIYFGEGSWLTVV.

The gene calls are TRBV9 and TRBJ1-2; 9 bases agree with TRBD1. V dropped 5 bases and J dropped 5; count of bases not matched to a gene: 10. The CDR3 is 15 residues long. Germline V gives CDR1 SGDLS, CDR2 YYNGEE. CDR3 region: CASRISGTGRYGYTF. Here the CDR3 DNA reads TGTGCCAGCAGAATATCCGGGACAGGGAGATATGGCTACACCTTC.

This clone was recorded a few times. This CDR3 is CASCTTVGYEQYF. CDR3 bases: TGTGCCAGCTGTACCACGGTGGGGTACGAGCAGTACTTC. V is TRBV18 and J is TRBJ2-7; D unclear. The germline V gene has CDR1 KGHSH and CDR2 LQKENI. Trimming pared 7 bases from V and 4 bases from J, leaving 14 bases between. This CDR3 contains 13 residues.

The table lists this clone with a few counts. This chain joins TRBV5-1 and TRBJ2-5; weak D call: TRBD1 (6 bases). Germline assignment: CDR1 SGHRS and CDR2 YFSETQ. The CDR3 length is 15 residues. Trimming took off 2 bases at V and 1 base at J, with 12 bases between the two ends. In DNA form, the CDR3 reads TGCGCCAGCAGCTTCGGTGCGACAGGCCAAGAGACCCAGTACTTC. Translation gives CASSFGATGQETQYF.

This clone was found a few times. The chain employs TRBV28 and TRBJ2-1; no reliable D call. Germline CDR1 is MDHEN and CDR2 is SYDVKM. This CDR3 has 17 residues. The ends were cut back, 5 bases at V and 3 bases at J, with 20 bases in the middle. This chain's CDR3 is CASSPPSIASIYNEQFF. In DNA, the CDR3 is TGTGCCAGCAGTCCACCCTCGATAGCATCGATCTACAATGAGCAGTTCTTC.

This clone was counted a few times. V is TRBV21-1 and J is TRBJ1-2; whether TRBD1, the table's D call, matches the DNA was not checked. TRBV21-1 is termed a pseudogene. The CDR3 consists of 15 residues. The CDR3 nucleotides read TGTGCCAGCAGCCCTCCCGGGACAGGGGGCTATGGCTACACCTTC. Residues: CASSPPGTGGYGYTF.

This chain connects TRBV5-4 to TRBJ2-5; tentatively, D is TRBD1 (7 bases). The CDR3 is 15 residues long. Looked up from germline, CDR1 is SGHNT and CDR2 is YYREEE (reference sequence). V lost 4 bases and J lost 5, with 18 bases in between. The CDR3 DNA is TGTGCCAGCAGCCTCCCGCCAGGGGGGCCGGAGACCCAGTACTTC. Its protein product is CASSLPPGGPETQYF.

CDR3 in DNA: TGCGCCAGCAGCCACAGGGGGCCTGGGGCCAACGTCCTGACTTTC. Its protein is CASSHRGPGANVLTF. The V call is TRBV4-3, the J call TRBJ2-6, with TRBD1 matching over 8 bases. The junction had 0 bases not matched to a gene; V was cut back by 3 bases and J by 2 bases. The CDR3 spans 15 residues. Germline V gene sequence: CDR1 LGHNA, CDR2 YSLEER.

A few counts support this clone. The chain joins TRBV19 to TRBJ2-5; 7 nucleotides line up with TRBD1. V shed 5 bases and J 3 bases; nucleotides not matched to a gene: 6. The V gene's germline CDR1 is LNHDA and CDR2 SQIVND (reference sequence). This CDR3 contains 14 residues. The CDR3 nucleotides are TGTGCCAGTAGTGCCAGGACAGGAGAAGAGACCCAGTACTTC. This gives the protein CASSARTGEETQYF.

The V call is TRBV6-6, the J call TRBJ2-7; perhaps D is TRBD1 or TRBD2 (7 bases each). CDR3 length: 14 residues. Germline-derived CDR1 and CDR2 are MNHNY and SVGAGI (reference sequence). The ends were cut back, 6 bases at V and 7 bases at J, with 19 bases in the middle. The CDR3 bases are TGTGCCAGCAGCCCTTCAGGGGGGGTGCGGGAGCAGTACTTC. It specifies CASSPSGGVREQYF.

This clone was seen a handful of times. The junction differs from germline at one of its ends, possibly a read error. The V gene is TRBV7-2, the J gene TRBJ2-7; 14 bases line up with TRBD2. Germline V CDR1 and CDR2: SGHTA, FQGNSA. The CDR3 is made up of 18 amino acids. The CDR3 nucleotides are TGTGCCAGCAGATTAGGGGTCGGACTAGCGGGAGGAGCGGCCGAGCAGTACTTC. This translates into CASRLGVGLAGGAAEQYF.

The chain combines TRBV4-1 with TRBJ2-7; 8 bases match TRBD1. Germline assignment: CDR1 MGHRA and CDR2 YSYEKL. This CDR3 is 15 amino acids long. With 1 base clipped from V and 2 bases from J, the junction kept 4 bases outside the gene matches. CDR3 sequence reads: CASSQGQGSPYEQYF. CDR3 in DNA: TGCGCCAGCAGCCAAGGACAGGGGTCCCCCTACGAGCAGTACTTC.

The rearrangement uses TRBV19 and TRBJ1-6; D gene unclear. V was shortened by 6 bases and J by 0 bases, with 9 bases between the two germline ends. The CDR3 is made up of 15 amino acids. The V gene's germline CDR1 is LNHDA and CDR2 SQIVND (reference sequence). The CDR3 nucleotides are TGTGCCAGTAGGTTGATAAGCTCCTATAATTCACCCCTCCACTTT. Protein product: CASRLISSYNSPLHF.

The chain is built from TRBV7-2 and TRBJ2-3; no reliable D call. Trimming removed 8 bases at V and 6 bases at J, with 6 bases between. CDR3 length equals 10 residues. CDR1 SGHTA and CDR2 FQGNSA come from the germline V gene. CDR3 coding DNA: TGTGCCAGCCGGATTGATACGCAGTATTTT. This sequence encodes CASRIDTQYF.

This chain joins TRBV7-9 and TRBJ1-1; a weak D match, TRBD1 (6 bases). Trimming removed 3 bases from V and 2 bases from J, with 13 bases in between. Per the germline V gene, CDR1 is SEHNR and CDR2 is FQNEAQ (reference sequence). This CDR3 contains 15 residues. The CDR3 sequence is CASSFGTTTNTEAFF. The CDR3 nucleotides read TGTGCCAGCAGCTTTGGGACAACGACTAACACTGAAGCTTTCTTT.

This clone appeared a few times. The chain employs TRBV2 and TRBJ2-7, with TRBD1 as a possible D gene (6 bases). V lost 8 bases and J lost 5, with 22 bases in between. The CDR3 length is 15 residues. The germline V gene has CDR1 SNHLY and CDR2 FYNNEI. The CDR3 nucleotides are TGTGCCAGCTCCCCCGGGACACCTATGAGGAACGAGCAGTACTTC. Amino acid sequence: CASSPGTPMRNEQYF.

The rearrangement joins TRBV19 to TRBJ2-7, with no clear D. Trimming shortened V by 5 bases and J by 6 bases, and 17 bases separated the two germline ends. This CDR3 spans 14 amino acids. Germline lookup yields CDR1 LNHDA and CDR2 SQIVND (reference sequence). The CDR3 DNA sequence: TGTGCCAGTAGTTCGTCGGCCCCCCGCGGCGAGCAGTACTTC. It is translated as CASSSSAPRGEQYF.

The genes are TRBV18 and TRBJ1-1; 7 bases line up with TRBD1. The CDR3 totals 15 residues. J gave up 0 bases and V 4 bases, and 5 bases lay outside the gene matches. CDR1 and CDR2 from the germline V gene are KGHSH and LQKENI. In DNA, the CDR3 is TGTGCCAGCTCACGCGAGGGGGCCGTGAACACTGAAGCTTTCTTT. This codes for CASSREGAVNTEAFF.

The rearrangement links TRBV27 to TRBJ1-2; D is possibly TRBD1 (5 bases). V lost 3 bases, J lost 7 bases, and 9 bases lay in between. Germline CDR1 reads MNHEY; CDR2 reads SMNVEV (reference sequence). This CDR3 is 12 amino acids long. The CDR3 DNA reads TGTGCCAGCAGTTTGGGAGGGACTGGCTACACCTTC. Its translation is CASSLGGTGYTF.

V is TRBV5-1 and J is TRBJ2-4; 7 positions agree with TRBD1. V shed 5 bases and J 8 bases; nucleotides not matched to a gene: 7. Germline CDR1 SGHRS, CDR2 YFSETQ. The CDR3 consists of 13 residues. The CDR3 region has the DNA TGCGCCAGCAGTTTAGGGGGCGCAGACATTCAGTACTTC. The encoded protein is CASSLGGADIQYF.

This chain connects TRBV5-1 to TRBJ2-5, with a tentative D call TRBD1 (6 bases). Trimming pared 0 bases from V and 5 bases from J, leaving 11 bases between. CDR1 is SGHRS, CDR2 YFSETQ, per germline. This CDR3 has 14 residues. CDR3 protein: CASSLDRVRETQYF. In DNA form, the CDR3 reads TGCGCCAGCAGCTTGGACAGGGTCAGGGAGACCCAGTACTTC. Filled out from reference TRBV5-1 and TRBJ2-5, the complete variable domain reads KAGVTQTPRYLIKTRGQQVTLSCSPISGHRSVSWYQQTPGQGLQFLFEYFSETQRNKGNFPGRFSGRQFSNSRSEMNVSTLELGDSALYLCASSLDRVRETQYFGPGTRLLVL.

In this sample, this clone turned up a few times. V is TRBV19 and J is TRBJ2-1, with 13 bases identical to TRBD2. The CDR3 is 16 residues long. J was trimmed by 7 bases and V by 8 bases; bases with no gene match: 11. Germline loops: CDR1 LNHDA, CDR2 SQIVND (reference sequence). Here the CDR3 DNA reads TGTGCCAGTTCCGGAGGACTAGCGGGAGTGGGGAATGAGCAGTTCTTC. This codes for CASSGGLAGVGNEQFF.

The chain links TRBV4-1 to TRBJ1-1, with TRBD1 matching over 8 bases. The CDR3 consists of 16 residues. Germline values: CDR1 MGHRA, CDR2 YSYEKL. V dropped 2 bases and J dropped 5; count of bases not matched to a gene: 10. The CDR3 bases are TGCGCCAGCAGCCAACCCGGACAGGGTAGACGGACTGAAGCTTTCTTT. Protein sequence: CASSQPGQGRRTEAFF.

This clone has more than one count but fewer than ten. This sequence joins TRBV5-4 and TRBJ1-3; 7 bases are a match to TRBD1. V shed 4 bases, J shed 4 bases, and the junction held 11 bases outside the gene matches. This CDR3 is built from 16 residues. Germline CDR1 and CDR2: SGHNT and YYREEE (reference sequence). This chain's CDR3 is CASSNRLTGAGNTIYF. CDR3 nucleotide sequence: TGTGCCAGCAGCAACCGGCTAACAGGGGCCGGAAACACCATATATTTT.

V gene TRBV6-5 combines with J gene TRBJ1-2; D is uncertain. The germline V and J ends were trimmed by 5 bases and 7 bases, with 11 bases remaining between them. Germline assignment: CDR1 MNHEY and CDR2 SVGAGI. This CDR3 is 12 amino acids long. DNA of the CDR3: TGTGCCAGCAGTAATACCCCGAGTGGCTACACCTTC. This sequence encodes CASSNTPSGYTF.

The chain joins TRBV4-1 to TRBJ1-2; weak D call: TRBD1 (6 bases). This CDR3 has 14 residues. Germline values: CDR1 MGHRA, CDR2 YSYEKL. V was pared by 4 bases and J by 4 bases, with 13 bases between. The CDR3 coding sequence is TGCGCCAGCAGCCTGGTTGGGGGCGGCTATGGCTACACCTTC. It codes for CASSLVGGGYGYTF.

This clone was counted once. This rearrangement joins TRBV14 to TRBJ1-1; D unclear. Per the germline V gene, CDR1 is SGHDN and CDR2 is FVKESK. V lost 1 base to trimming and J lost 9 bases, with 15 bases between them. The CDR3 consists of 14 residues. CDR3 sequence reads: CASSQGAGGLKAFF. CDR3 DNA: TGTGCCAGCAGCCAAGGGGCAGGAGGTCTTAAAGCTTTCTTT.